This T cell receptor beta chain was sequenced during a study of T cell repertoires in cytomegalovirus infection (dated by TCRdb to between 2018 and 2021). Notes on the research overall: The peptide stimulations were aimed at well-studied HLA-B-restricted epitopes as well as recently identified HLA-C-restricted CMV epitopes, whose presentation resists viral immunomodulation. Donor HLA type was relevant to the analysis, because carriage of CMV infection together with the matching HLA type was indicated by public TCR beta signatures.

The full study reports these points: The ex vivo response was dominated by HLA-C-restricted CMV-specific TCR beta clonotypes, which also provided the single most frequent clonotype in two of eight donors. Carriers of CMV infection plus the relevant HLA type were discriminated by the cumulative frequency of public TCR beta family members in the study cohort and in an independent 352-donor cohort.

Sequencing used an Illumina HiSeq 1500. TCRdb's own reprocessing of the public reads used fastp at Q25 and MiXCR and kept productive beta chains. Every entry covers one CDR3 protein and lists the most common genes and DNA from its rows. For this sample the table gives fewer than 1,000,000 distinct CDR3 sequences, of which around 30% were detected only once. Jointly, the top ten make up around 15% of the sample. Explained via the paper, the treatment or condition label denotes: in vitro stimulation with specific CMV peptide epitopes to enrich CMV-specific T cells. In its sample, this clonotype was seen a few times. Its specific antigen is unknown. No quality values exist for individual bases; no much larger clone is one base distant. The sequence came from a human donor in good health (CMV status not recorded). Some clones in this sample may be carry-over from other donors' samples. Material: cultured CD8+ T cells from PBMCs, obtained from culture after CMV antigen stimulation.

The CDR3 loop reads CASSPRSFGNTEAFF. The sequenced DNA is TGTGCCAGCAGTCCCCGTTCGTTCGGGAACACTGAAGCTTTCTTT. The V gene is TRBV28 and the J gene is TRBJ1-1; the D gene remains uncertain. For CDR1 and CDR2, the germline V gene lists MDHEN and SYDVKM. The CDR3 sequence holds 15 residues, the cysteine and phenylalanine included. The DNA shown is the 45-base CDR3, in frame from base 1. The junction carries 14 bases between V and J, which are trimmed by 5 bases and 1 base respectively.